This is a list of T cell receptor beta chains from one sample in a study of T cell responses to AZD1222 COVID-19 vaccine. TCRdb's table, derived via immunoSEQ multiplex PCR, lists solely in-frame clones and lacks some. The sample contains roughly 15,000 clones, around four fifths of which appear only once. The source material was peripheral blood, sampled 28 days after the second AZD1222 dose. The receptors stem from an adult who received the AZD1222 COVID-19 vaccine. Both conserved end residues are part of each CDR3. Each record gives: V gene, clone size, D gene, J gene, CDR3 protein, CDR3 DNA. A D gene is named only where the DNA matches it firmly. Clone size is given for some rows only: seen once, a few or many times, or a class if the clone is expanded.

TRBV4-3	-	-	TRBJ2-7	CASSRVRGYEQYF	TGCGCCAGCAGCCGAGTAAGGGGGTACGAGCAGTACTTC
TRBV6-6	-	-	TRBJ2-2	CASSPQTGELFF	TGTGCCAGCAGTCCCCAGACCGGGGAGCTGTTTTTT
TRBV7-2	-	TRBD1	TRBJ1-1	CASSLQGAHETEAFF	TGTGCCAGCAGCTTACAGGGGGCCCATGAGACTGAAGCTTTCTTT
TRBV5-6	-	-	TRBJ1-6	CASSLDNSPLHF	TGTGCCAGCAGCTTGGATAATTCACCCCTCCACTTT
TRBV15	once	TRBD2	TRBJ2-1	CATSVSGALGYNEQFF	TGTGCCACCAGCGTTAGCGGGGCCCTGGGCTACAATGAGCAGTTCTTC
TRBV6-5	once	-	TRBJ1-2	CASNYGGSNYGYTF	TGTGCCAGCAACTATGGGGGCAGTAACTATGGCTACACCTTC
TRBV2	-	-	TRBJ2-3	CASSEADTQYF	TGTGCCAGCAGTGAAGCAGATACGCAGTATTTT
TRBV7-2	once	-	TRBJ1-1	CASSRGEMNTEAFF	TGTGCCAGCAGCCGGGGCGAAATGAACACTGAAGCTTTCTTT
TRBV11-3	-	TRBD2	TRBJ2-3	CASSPGLAPSTDTQYF	TGTGCCAGCAGCCCGGGACTAGCGCCAAGCACAGATACGCAGTATTTT
TRBV7-9	-	-	TRBJ1-1	CASKDQRKQAFF	TGTGCCAGCAAGGACCAACGTAAACAAGCTTTCTTT
TRBV14	few	-	TRBJ2-5	CASSVYSQETQYF	TGTGCCAGCTCCGTTTACAGCCAAGAGACCCAGTACTTC
TRBV30	-	-	TRBJ1-3	CAWNQGNTIYF	TGTGCCTGGAACCAAGGAAACACCATATATTTT
TRBV5-1	-	TRBD1	TRBJ1-2	CASSPGGRASYGYTF	TGCGCCAGCAGCCCAGGGGGCAGGGCCAGCTATGGCTACACCTTC
TRBV7-3	once	TRBD1	TRBJ1-1	CASSRDRGHTEAFF	TGTGCCAGCAGCCGGGACAGGGGGCATACTGAAGCTTTCTTT
TRBV5-6	-	-	TRBJ1-2	CASRDTGQNYGYTF	TGTGCCAGCAGGGATACAGGGCAGAACTATGGCTACACCTTC
TRBV30	few	-	TRBJ1-1	CAWSAAKAFF	TGTGCCTGGAGCGCAGCGAAGGCTTTCTTT
TRBV27	-	-	TRBJ1-1	CASRTNTEAFF	TGTGCCAGCCGGACGAACACTGAAGCTTTCTTT
TRBV28	few	-	TRBJ1-2	CASSLLQGGPLGYTF	TGTGCCAGCAGTTTATTGCAGGGCGGACCCTTGGGCTACACCTTC
TRBV6-1	few	-	TRBJ2-1	CASSERGGGTYNEQFF	TGTGCCAGCAGTGAAAGGGGCGGGGGCACCTACAATGAGCAGTTCTTC
TRBV20-1	-	-	TRBJ1-6	CSAPGDYTLHF	TGCAGTGCCCCGGGGGATTACACCCTCCACTTT
TRBV7-9	-	-	TRBJ1-5	CASSLEGWYQPQHF	TGTGCCAGCAGCTTAGAGGGGTGGTATCAGCCCCAGCATTTT
TRBV5-8	-	-	TRBJ2-7	CASSSDSSYEQYF	TGTGCCAGCAGCTCGGACAGCTCCTACGAGCAGTACTTC
TRBV30	-	-	TRBJ1-6	CSLSQGGNSPLHF	TGTTCGCTCTCGCAGGGTGGCAATTCACCCCTCCACTTT
TRBV19	-	-	TRBJ2-4	CASSIQAKNIQYF	TGTGCCAGTAGTATCCAGGCCAAAAACATTCAGTACTTC
TRBV5-1	-	-	TRBJ2-1	CASSATGNEQFF	TGCGCCAGCAGCGCTACAGGGAATGAGCAGTTCTTC
TRBV7-3	-	-	TRBJ2-3	CASSSLGPTDTQYF	TGTGCCAGCAGCTCCTTGGGCCCCACAGATACGCAGTATTTT
TRBV7-2	once	-	TRBJ2-3	CASSVGALTSGDTQYF	TGTGCCAGCAGCGTCGGGGCTCTCACGAGTGGGGATACGCAGTATTTT
TRBV6-5	-	TRBD1	TRBJ1-2	CASSYSGTGAYGYTF	TGTGCCAGCAGTTACTCGGGCACAGGGGCCTATGGCTACACCTTC